The T cell receptor (beta chain) under discussion was sequenced for a study of blood T cells in healthy people across ages (dated by TCRdb to the mid-2010s). Background on the whole study: In model experiments, template switching captured about one uniquely barcoded TCR beta cDNA molecule for every two T cells. Using deep sequencing normalized with unique cDNA molecular identifiers, the study measured how TCR beta repertoire diversity changes with age. Four age groups were formed from the donors: young (average 16 years), middle-aged (just under 40), aged (62) and long-lived (roughly 88). To avoid experimental bias, donors of different ages were spread randomly across the sequencing lanes. The study analyzed two additional independent replicas of 1 million unique cDNA reads from the same blood draw for two donors, one aged 18 to 29 and one aged 80 or older.

The CDR3, cysteine through phenylalanine, is 14 amino acids long. This entry keeps only the CDR3 DNA: 42 bases, framed from base 1. Trimming takes 5 bases off V and 5 bases off J; junction bases not matched to a gene: 5. CDR1 and CDR2 were assigned from the germline V gene as SGHRS and YFSETQ. Donors were about 36 systemically healthy Caucasian individuals from Russia aged roughly 6 to 90 years. Each donor gave about 9.2 milliliters of peripheral blood, drawn into EDTA-treated Vacutainer tubes. Ficoll-Paque density-gradient centrifugation was used to isolate PBMCs, with at least 7 million per sample. Trizol reagent was used to extract total RNA from the PBMCs, yielding at least 5.5 micrograms per sample. Naive CD45RAhigh/CD27high T cell percentages were measured by flow cytometry on a PBMC aliquot from every donor. Note on this clonotype: Its antigen target is currently unknown. Base quality data are lacking; no much larger clone is found one base away.

Library preparation employed 5' RACE. TCRdb shows the sequencer as Illumina HiSeq 2500. A second 7 to 11 cycle PCR used a sample-barcoded 5' primer and a J-beta primer mix. Each TCR beta cDNA molecule received a unique molecular identifier from a template-switch 5' adaptor carrying 12 random nucleotides. Each sample yielded at least 2.5 million CDR3-containing paired-end reads. First-strand cDNA synthesis was performed from all RNA using the Mint cDNA synthesis kit, with priming by a TRBC-specific oligonucleotide. After uracil-DNA glycosylase treatment, a first 18-cycle PCR used universal primers M1SS and BC2_uni_R on all cDNA. For the original study's pipeline: Each sample was normalized by randomly selecting 1 million high-quality reads, each carrying a distinct molecular identifier. Instead of being binned into consensus sequences, reads that shared molecular identifiers were thrown out. MiTCR, with a Q25 quality threshold and the strictest error-elimination algorithm, was used for CDR3 identification, clonotype clustering and error correction. A nonparametric unseen species model with Euler transformation was used to estimate lower-bound total TCR beta diversity. The public reads were run again by TCRdb, first through fastp at Q25 and then through MiXCR, and only productive beta chains were kept. Each CDR3 protein appears once, grouped with its most common genes and DNA. For this entry, the V and J calls and clone size follow TCRdb and not the study's own pipeline. This sample holds over 600,000 distinct CDR3 sequences; around 38% were observed only once. Clones ranked in the top ten supply roughly 30% of the sample.

Overall study outcomes, separate from this receptor: The long-lived group showed more naive CD4+ T cells, fewer expanded clones and increased TCR diversity than the aged group, suggesting age selection. Observed TCR beta diversity correlated strongly with the percentage of naive T cells measured by flow cytometry. Because the CMV infection status of the donors was unknown, age-related changes in expanded clonotypes may potentially have been confounded. As age increased, observed TCR beta diversity per million T cells dropped in a roughly linear way, and a significant reduction was already evident by age 40. Estimates of total diversity from one million sequenced T cells were regarded as lower bounds and underestimates. Since profiling was done on bulk unsorted PBMCs, naive and antigen-experienced compartments could not be conclusively compared.

The chain uses TRBV5-1 and TRBJ2-3; the junction holds 10 bases that match TRBD1. Source material: blood. This clonotype was sampled from an elderly man in good health. The CDR3 loop reads CASSRTGGGDTQYF. The DNA is as follows: TGCGCCAGCAGTAGGACAGGGGGAGGAGATACGCAGTATTTT.